The 9 T cell receptor beta chains presented below share a single source sample, sequenced in a study of cytomegalovirus exposure and HLA in healthy donors. PCR was performed using 60 Vbeta and 13 Jbeta primers. Produced via immunoSEQ multiplex PCR; TCRdb's table is partial and in-frame only. There are about 140,000 clones in the sample; over 75% occur only once, and roughly 2.2% lies in the top ten. The material sequenced was PBMCs. These receptors came from a man aged 30-40 years in good health and CMV-seronegative.

This chain connects TRBV6-6 to TRBJ1-1, with 8 nucleotides matching TRBD1. The CDR3 extends over 14 amino acids. Unmatched junction bases numbered 9, after V lost 2 bases and J lost 10 bases. CDR1 and CDR2 (germline): MNHNY, SVGAGI (reference sequence). CDR3: CASSYGLRQGLAFF. The CDR3 bases are TGTGCCAGCAGTTACGGGCTGCGACAGGGGTTAGCTTTCTTT.

The chain has TRBV5-1 and TRBJ2-3; D is unresolved. Germline-derived CDR1 and CDR2 are SGHRS and YFSETQ. Trimming removed 7 bases from V and 5 bases from J, with 8 bases in between. This CDR3 is built from 11 residues. The CDR3 sequence is CASGTQDTQYF. The CDR3 coding sequence is TGCGCCAGCGGTACACAAGATACGCAGTATTTT.

This chain connects TRBV5-1 to TRBJ2-7; weak D call: TRBD2 (5 bases). The CDR3 is 12 amino acids. V shed 4 bases and J shed 5 bases, with 10 bases lying between them. Germline-derived CDR1 and CDR2 are SGHRS and YFSETQ. CDR3 bases: TGCGCCAGCAGCCGGTTGGGAGACGAGCAGTACTTC. Translated, it gives CASSRLGDEQYF.

This chain joins TRBV28 and TRBJ2-2, with TRBD2 matching over 8 bases. This CDR3 spans 16 amino acids. The V gene's germline CDR1 is MDHEN and CDR2 SYDVKM. V lost 4 bases, J lost 4 bases, and 8 bases stayed unmatched. The DNA of the CDR3 is TGTGCCAGCAGTTGGGGTAGCGGGACTCTCACCGGGGAGCTGTTTTTT. It is translated as CASSWGSGTLTGELFF.

V and J are TRBV9 and TRBJ1-2, with 10 bases lining up with TRBD1. The V and J ends lost 2 bases and 2 bases, in that order; junction bases with no gene match: 6. Germline CDR1 SGDLS, CDR2 YYNGEE. This CDR3 spans 16 amino acids. CDR3 DNA: TGTGCCAGCAGCGTCGACAGGGGGCGAGAAAACTATGGCTACACCTTC. It codes for CASSVDRGRENYGYTF.

This clone is a singleton in its sample. The rearrangement joins TRBV28 to TRBJ1-6, with D perhaps matching TRBD1 (6 bases). This CDR3 is 16 amino acids long. Deletions cut 6 bases from V and 7 bases from J, with 19 bases between. Germline assignment: CDR1 MDHEN and CDR2 SYDVKM. The CDR3 loop reads CASRAVSRGTNSPLHF. The CDR3, as DNA: TGTGCCAGCAGGGCTGTAAGCAGGGGTACCAATTCACCCCTCCACTTT.

The chain links TRBV5-1 to TRBJ1-6; weak D call: TRBD1 (6 bases). This CDR3 comprises 15 residues. Germline assignment: CDR1 SGHRS and CDR2 YFSETQ. V was pared by 0 bases and J by 5 bases, with 9 bases between. The CDR3 is CASSLAGQDNSPLHF. The CDR3 DNA follows: TGCGCCAGCAGCTTGGCGGGACAAGATAATTCACCCCTCCACTTT.

The rearrangement uses TRBV7-9 and TRBJ1-3; TRBD1 aligns across 7 bases. Trimming cost V 3 bases and J 2 bases; bases outside gene matches: 4. Germline lookup yields CDR1 SEHNR and CDR2 FQNEAQ (reference sequence). CDR3 length: 15 amino acids. The CDR3 DNA reads TGTGCCAGCAGCTTCGTCGACAGGGCTGGAAACACCATATATTTT. Translated, it gives CASSFVDRAGNTIYF.

The chain recombines TRBV28 with TRBJ2-3, with D perhaps matching TRBD1 (7 bases). The V end was cut by 4 bases, the J end by 4 bases, with 12 bases between. Germline V CDR1 and CDR2: MDHEN, SYDVKM. The CDR3 extends over 14 amino acids. DNA of the CDR3: TGTGCCAGCAGTTCGAGCAGGGGGGCAGATACGCAGTATTTT. This codes for CASSSSRGADTQYF.